This record looks at one TCR beta chain sequence and its context. These data come from a study of cytomegalovirus exposure and HLA in healthy donors. Measured with immunoSEQ multiplex PCR; TCRdb has only the in-frame clones, and not every one. Found here are around 250,000 clones, around 91% of them singletons; the top ten hold 0.35% to 0.4%. The CDR3 spans 16 residues. The V gene lost 1 base and the J gene lost 4 bases, with 16 bases spanning the gap. Germline-derived CDR1 and CDR2 are SGHVS and FQNEAQ. J is TRBJ1-1 and V is TRBV7-8; the D gene is possibly TRBD1 (6 bases). The receptor comes from a woman under 30 in good health and CMV-seronegative. The sequencing input was PBMCs. The CDR3, as DNA: TGTGCCAGCAGCTTAGAGGGGGTGCCAAGGGGCACTGAAGCTTTCTTT. Its protein product is CASSLEGVPRGTEAFF.